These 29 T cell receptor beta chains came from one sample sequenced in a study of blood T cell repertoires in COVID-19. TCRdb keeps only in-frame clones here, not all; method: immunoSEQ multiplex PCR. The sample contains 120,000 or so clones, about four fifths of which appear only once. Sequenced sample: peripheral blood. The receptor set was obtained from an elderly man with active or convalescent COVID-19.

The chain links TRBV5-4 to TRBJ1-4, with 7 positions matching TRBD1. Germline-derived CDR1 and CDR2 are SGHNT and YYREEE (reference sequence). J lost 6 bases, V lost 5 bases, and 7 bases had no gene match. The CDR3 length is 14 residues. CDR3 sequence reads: CASSSQGTYEKLFF. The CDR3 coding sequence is TGTGCCAGCAGTTCACAGGGGACTTATGAAAAACTGTTTTTT.

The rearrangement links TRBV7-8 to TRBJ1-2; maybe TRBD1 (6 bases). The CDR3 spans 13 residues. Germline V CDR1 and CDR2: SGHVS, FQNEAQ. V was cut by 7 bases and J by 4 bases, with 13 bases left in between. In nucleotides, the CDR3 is TGTGCCAGCACCCTGGGGGCGTCCTATGGCTACACCTTC. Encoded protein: CASTLGASYGYTF.

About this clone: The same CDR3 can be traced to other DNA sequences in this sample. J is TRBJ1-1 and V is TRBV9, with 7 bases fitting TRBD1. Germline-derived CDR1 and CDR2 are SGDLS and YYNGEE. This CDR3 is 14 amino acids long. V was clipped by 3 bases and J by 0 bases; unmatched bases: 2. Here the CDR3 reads CASSATGLNTEAFF. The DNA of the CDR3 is TGTGCCAGCAGCGCGACAGGGTTGAACACTGAAGCTTTCTTT.

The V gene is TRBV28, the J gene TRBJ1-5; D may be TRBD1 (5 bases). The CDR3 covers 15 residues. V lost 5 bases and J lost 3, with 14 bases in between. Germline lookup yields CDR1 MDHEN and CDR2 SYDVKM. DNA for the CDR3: TGTGCCAGCAGTGAAGTTCAGGGCATCAATCAGCCCCAGCATTTT. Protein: CASSEVQGINQPQHF.

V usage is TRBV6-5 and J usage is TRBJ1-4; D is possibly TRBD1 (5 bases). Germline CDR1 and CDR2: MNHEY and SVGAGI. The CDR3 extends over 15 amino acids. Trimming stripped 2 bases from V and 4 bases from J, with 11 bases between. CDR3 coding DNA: TGTGCCAGCAGTTACAGGGGAAGGGGTAATGAAAAACTGTTTTTT. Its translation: CASSYRGRGNEKLFF.

The CDR3 DNA follows: TGTGCCAGCAGCTTAGGCCTTAGGGACAGGGAGACTGGAAACACCATATATTTT. Protein product: CASSLGLRDRETGNTIYF. The chain recombines TRBV13 with TRBJ1-3; 9 bases line up with TRBD1. The germline gives CDR1 PRHDT, CDR2 FYEKMQ (reference sequence). The CDR3 contains 18 residues. The ends lost 0 bases at V and 2 bases at J; junction bases unmatched: 8.

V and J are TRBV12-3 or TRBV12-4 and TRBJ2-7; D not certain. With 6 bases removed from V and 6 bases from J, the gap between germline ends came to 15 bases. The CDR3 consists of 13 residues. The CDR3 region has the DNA TGTGCCAGCAGGAATTCCGTTAGTGGCGAGCAGTACTTC. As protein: CASRNSVSGEQYF.

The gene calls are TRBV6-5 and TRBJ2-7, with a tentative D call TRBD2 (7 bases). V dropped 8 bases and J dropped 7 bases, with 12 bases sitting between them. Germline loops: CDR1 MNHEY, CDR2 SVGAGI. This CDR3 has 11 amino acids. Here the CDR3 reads CASGGAREQYF. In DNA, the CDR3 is TGTGCCAGCGGGGGGGCCAGGGAGCAGTACTTC.

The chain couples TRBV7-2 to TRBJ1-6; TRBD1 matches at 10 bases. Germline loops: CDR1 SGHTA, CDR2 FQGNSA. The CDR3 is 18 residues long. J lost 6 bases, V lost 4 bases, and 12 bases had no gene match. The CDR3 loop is CASSYPVGQGLGNSPLHF. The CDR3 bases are TGTGCCAGCAGCTACCCAGTGGGACAGGGGTTGGGTAATTCACCCCTCCACTTT.

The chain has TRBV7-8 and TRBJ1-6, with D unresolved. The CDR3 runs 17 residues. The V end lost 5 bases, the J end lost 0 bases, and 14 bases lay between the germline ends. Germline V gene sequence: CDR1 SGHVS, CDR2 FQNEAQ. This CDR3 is CASSPRAVSSYNSPLHF. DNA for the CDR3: TGTGCCAGCAGCCCGAGGGCCGTCTCCTCCTATAATTCACCCCTCCACTTT.

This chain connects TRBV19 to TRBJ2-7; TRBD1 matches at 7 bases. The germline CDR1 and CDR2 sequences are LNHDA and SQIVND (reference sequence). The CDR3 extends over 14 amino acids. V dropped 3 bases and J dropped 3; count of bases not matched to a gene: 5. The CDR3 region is CASSITGENYEQYF. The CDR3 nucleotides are TGTGCCAGTAGTATCACAGGGGAGAACTACGAGCAGTACTTC.

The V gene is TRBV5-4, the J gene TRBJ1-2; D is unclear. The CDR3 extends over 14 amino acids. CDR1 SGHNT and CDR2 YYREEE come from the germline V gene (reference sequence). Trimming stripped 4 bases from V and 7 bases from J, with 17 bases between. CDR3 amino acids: CASSQAGLEAGYTF. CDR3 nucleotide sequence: TGTGCCAGCAGCCAAGCGGGCCTTGAGGCTGGCTACACCTTC.

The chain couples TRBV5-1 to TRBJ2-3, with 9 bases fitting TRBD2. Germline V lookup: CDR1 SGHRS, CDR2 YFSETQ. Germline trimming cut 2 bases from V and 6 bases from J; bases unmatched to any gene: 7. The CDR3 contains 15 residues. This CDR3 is CASSFRTSESDTQYF. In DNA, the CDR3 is TGCGCCAGCAGCTTTCGGACTAGCGAATCCGATACGCAGTATTTT.

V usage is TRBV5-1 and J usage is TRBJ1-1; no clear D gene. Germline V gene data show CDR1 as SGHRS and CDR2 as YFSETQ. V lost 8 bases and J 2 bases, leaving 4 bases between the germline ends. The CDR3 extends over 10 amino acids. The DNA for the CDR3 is TGCGCCAGGTCAAACACTGAAGCTTTCTTT. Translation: CARSNTEAFF.

As DNA, the CDR3 is TGTGCCAGCAGCCAAGATTTCTGGGCGTCGGGAAACACCATATATTTT. Encoded protein: CASSQDFWASGNTIYF. The chain is built from TRBV4-2 and TRBJ1-3; no reliable D call. The CDR3 is 16 amino acids. V lost 0 bases and J 4 bases, leaving 13 bases between the germline ends. Germline CDR1 reads LGHNA; CDR2 reads YNFKEQ.

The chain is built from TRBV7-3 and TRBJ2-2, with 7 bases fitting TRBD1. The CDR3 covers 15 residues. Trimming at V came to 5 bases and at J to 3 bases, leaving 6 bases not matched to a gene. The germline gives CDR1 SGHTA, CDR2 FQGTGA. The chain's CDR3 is CASSRQGGYTGELFF. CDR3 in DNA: TGTGCCAGCAGCCGACAGGGTGGTTACACCGGGGAGCTGTTTTTT.

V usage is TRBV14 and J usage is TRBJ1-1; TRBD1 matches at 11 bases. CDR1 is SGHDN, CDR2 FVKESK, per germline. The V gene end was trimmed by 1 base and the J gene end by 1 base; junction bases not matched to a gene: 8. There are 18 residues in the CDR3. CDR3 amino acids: CASSQGAEDRGPNTEAFF. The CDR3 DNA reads TGTGCCAGCAGCCAAGGGGCCGAGGACAGGGGGCCGAACACTGAAGCTTTCTTT.

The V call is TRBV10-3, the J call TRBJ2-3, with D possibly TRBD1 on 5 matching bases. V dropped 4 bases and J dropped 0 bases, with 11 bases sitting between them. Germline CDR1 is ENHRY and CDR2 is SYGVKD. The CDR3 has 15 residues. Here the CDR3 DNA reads TGTGCCATCAGTGCCAGTGGGGCCAGCACAGATACGCAGTATTTT. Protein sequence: CAISASGASTDTQYF.

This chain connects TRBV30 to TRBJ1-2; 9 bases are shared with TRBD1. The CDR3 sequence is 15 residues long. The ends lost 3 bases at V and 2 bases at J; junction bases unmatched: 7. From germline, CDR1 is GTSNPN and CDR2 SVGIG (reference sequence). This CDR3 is CAWRRTGEVNYGYTF. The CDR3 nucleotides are TGTGCCTGGAGGAGGACAGGGGAAGTGAACTATGGCTACACCTTC.

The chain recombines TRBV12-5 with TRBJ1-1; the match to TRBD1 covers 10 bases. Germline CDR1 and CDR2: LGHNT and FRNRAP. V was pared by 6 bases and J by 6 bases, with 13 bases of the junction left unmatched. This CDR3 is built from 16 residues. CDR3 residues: CASGRGRDRGLPEAFF. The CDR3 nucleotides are TGTGCTAGTGGCCGAGGGCGGGACAGGGGCCTCCCTGAAGCTTTCTTT.

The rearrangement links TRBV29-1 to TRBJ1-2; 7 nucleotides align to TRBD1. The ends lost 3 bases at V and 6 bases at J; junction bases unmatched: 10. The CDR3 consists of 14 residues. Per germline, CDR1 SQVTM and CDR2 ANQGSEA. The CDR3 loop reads CSVDLQGFRNGYTF. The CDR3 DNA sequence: TGCAGCGTTGACCTACAGGGGTTCAGGAATGGCTACACCTTC.

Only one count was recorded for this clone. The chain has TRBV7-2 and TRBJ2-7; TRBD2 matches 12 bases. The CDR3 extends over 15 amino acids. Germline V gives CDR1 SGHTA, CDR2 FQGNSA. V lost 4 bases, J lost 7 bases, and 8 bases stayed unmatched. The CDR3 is CASSSSSGGALEQYF. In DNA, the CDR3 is TGTGCCAGCAGCTCCTCTAGCGGGGGGGCATTAGAGCAGTACTTC.

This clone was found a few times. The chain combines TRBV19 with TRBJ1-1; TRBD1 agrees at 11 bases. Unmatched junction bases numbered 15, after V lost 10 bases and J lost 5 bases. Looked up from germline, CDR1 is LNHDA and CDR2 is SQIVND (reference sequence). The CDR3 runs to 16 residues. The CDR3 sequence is CAIKTGGTGGLTEAFF. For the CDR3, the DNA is TGTGCCATCAAAACCGGAGGGACAGGGGGTTTGACTGAAGCTTTCTTT.

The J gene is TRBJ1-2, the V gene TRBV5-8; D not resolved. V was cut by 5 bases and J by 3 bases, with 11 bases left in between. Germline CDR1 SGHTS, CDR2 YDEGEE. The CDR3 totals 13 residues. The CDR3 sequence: CASRIGPDYGYTF. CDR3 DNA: TGTGCCAGCAGGATTGGGCCAGACTATGGCTACACCTTC. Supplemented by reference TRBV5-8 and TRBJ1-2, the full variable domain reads EAGVTQSPTHLIKTRGQQATLRCSPISGHTSVYWYQQALGLGLQFLLWYDEGEERNRGNFPPRFSGRQFPNYSSELNVNALELEDSALYLCASRIGPDYGYTFGSGTRLTVV.

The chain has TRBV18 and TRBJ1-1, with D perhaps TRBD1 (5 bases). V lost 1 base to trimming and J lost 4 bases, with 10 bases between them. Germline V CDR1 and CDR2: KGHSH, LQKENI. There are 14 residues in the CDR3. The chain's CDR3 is CASSPQEGFTEAFF. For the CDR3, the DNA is TGTGCCAGCTCACCACAGGAGGGGTTCACTGAAGCTTTCTTT.

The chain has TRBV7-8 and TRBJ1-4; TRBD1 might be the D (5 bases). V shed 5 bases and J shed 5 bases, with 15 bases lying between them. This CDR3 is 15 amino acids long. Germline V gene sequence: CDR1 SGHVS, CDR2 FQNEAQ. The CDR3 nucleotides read TGTGCCAGCAGCGGCAGCGGGGGACCGAATGAAAAACTGTTTTTT. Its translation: CASSGSGGPNEKLFF.

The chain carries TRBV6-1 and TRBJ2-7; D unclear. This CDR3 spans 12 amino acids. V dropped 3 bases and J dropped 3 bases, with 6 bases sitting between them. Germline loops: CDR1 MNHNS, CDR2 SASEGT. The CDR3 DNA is TGTGCCAGCAGTGAGGGCAGCTACGAGCAGTACTTC. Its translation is CASSEGSYEQYF.

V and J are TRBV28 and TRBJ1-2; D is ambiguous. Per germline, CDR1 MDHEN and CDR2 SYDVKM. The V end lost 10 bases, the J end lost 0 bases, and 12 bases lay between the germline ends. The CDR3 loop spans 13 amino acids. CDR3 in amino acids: CATKPPTNYGYTF. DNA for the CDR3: TGTGCCACCAAACCCCCTACTAACTATGGCTACACCTTC.

CDR3 bases: TGTGCCACGCAACACAACTATGGCTACACCTTC. As protein: CATQHNYGYTF. V gene TRBV15 combines with J gene TRBJ1-2; no clear D gene. The germline V gene encodes CDR1 LNHNV and CDR2 YYDKDF (reference sequence). This CDR3 comprises 11 residues. V shed 9 bases and J shed 2 bases, with 7 bases lying between them.